The clone carrying this T cell receptor beta chain has more than one count but fewer than ten. Its antigen is not identified. The germline V gene has CDR1 SGHKS and CDR2 YYEKEE (reference sequence). The V end was cut by 2 bases, the J end by 3 bases, with 12 bases between. The CDR3 has 15 amino acids. This sample was taken from a study of T cells after yellow fever vaccination. The study's findings and limits: In FACS-sorted repertoires, abundant clonotypes from the bulk population could appear as contaminants. Faster peaking, at day 5 versus 15, marked a secondary response that was weaker. Clones from primary vaccination mostly reappeared after the booster (approximately 95% CD4, approximately 86% CD8).

From the 5' RACE reads, TCRdb called clonotypes with MiXCR, one entry per CDR3 protein. The sample lists hundreds of thousands of distinct CDR3 sequences, around 12% occurring once. Source: PBMCs, taken on the day of the yellow fever booster vaccination. The chain has TRBV5-5 and TRBJ2-1; perhaps TRBD1 as D (6 bases). The receptor's source is a man aged 25-45 years who received the YFV17D yellow fever vaccine. CDR3: CASSFPKDSYNEQFF. CDR3 DNA: TGTGCCAGCAGCTTCCCCAAGGACAGCTACAATGAGCAGTTCTTC. Full variable domain (missing parts from reference TRBV5-5 and TRBJ2-1): DAGVTQSPTHLIKTRGQQVTLRCSPISGHKSVSWYQQVLGQGPQFIFQYYEKEERGRGNFPDRFSARQFPNYSSELNVNALLLGDSALYLCASSFPKDSYNEQFFGPGTRLTVL.